What follows are 23 T cell receptor beta chains derived from one specimen sequenced in a study of technical replicates of blood from a few donors. Generated by immunoSEQ multiplex PCR, the TCRdb table keeps only in-frame clones and is missing some. This repertoire shows about 93,000 clones, 95% found once; its top ten account for just over 0.25%. Material: T cells isolated from PBMCs. Receptors were obtained from a human donor in good health.

The genes are TRBV27 and TRBJ1-2; D not certain. The CDR3 totals 15 residues. The V gene lost 3 bases and the J gene lost 8 bases, with 19 bases spanning the gap. Germline CDR1 reads MNHEY; CDR2 reads SMNVEV (reference sequence). The chain's CDR3 is CASSFMDPRSGGYTF. CDR3 DNA sequence: TGTGCCAGCAGTTTTATGGACCCAAGATCGGGGGGCTACACCTTC.

This chain links TRBV9 with TRBJ1-1; no definite D call. This CDR3 contains 17 residues. Germline V gene lookup returns CDR1 SGDLS and CDR2 YYNGEE. V was pared by 4 bases and J by 0 bases, with 19 bases between. The CDR3 loop is CASSPPPNAVMNTEAFF. The CDR3 DNA reads TGTGCCAGCAGCCCTCCCCCAAATGCAGTAATGAACACTGAAGCTTTCTTT.

The chain joins TRBV19 to TRBJ1-4; possible D gene TRBD1, 5 bases. The CDR3 loop spans 15 amino acids. Trimming shortened V by 3 bases and J by 8 bases, and 16 bases separated the two germline ends. The germline V gene has CDR1 LNHDA and CDR2 SQIVND (reference sequence). CDR3: CASSIQAGRYEKLFF. The CDR3 DNA sequence: TGTGCCAGTAGTATTCAGGCAGGGCGGTACGAAAAACTGTTTTTT. Together with reference TRBV19 and TRBJ1-4, the CDR3 gives the full variable domain: DGGITQSPKYLFRKEGQNVTLSCEQNLNHDAMYWYRQDPGQGLRLIYYSQIVNDFQKGDIAEGYSVSREKKESFPLTVTSAQKNPTAFYLCASSIQAGRYEKLFFGSGTQLSVL.

This clone was detected once. The genes are TRBV11-2 and TRBJ2-3; 8 bases are a match to TRBD2. The junction had 12 bases not matched to a gene; V was cut back by 6 bases and J by 4 bases. Germline assignment: CDR1 SGHAT and CDR2 FQNNGV. The CDR3 is made up of 16 amino acids. The CDR3 reads CASRFTGTRRPDTQYF. The CDR3 bases are TGTGCCAGCAGGTTTACCGGGACTAGAAGGCCAGATACGCAGTATTTT.

The genes are TRBV15 and TRBJ2-1; D perhaps matches TRBD2 (6 bases). The length of the CDR3 is 13 residues. Germline values: CDR1 LNHNV, CDR2 YYDKDF (reference sequence). V lost 8 bases, J lost 8 bases, and 16 bases lay in between. For the CDR3, the DNA is TGTGCCACCTCTACCCGACTAGTCCATGAGCAGTTCTTC. This encodes CATSTRLVHEQFF.

As to this clone: The germline gene is not matched at one end of the junction; a read error may be the cause. The CDR3 DNA reads TGTGCCAGCAGAGCTTTGGGAACTAGCGGGAGGGCCTTAATCTTC. Protein product: CASRALGTSGRALIF. V and J are TRBV2 and TRBJ2-1; 13 positions agree with TRBD2. Germline V gives CDR1 SNHLY, CDR2 FYNNEI. This CDR3 has 15 amino acids.

The rearrangement links TRBV28 to TRBJ1-2, with 8 positions matching TRBD1. V dropped 2 bases and J dropped 5; count of bases not matched to a gene: 4. There are 14 residues in the CDR3. Germline CDR1 MDHEN, CDR2 SYDVKM. The CDR3 bases are TGTGCCAGCAGTTTACCCGACAGGGGTTATGGCTACACCTTC. Protein product: CASSLPDRGYGYTF.

The V and J genes are TRBV7-8 and TRBJ1-2, with a possible D match to TRBD1 (5 bases). The V and J ends lost 4 bases and 7 bases respectively, with 16 bases between them. Per the germline V gene, CDR1 is SGHVS and CDR2 is FQNEAQ. This CDR3 has 14 residues. CDR3 nucleotides: TGTGCCAGCAGCTGGGGGGAAAGGGGTGGTGGCTACACCTTC. This translates into CASSWGERGGGYTF.

The chain joins TRBV5-6 to TRBJ2-7, with D maybe TRBD2 (5 bases). Deletions cut 0 bases from V and 5 bases from J, with 12 bases between. Per germline, CDR1 SGHDT and CDR2 YYEEEE. The CDR3 loop spans 14 amino acids. The CDR3 DNA is TGTGCCAGCAGCTTGGGTCGGGGTTTCGACGAGCAGTACTTC. This translates into CASSLGRGFDEQYF.

The rearrangement uses TRBV19 and TRBJ2-5, with D perhaps TRBD1 (6 bases). Germline lookup yields CDR1 LNHDA and CDR2 SQIVND (reference sequence). This CDR3 is 15 amino acids long. Trimming took 3 bases from V and 5 from J, leaving 16 bases between them. The CDR3 protein is CASSIWESDRETQYF. The CDR3 DNA sequence: TGTGCCAGTAGTATTTGGGAGTCCGACAGGGAGACCCAGTACTTC. Together with reference TRBV19 and TRBJ2-5, the CDR3 gives the full variable domain: DGGITQSPKYLFRKEGQNVTLSCEQNLNHDAMYWYRQDPGQGLRLIYYSQIVNDFQKGDIAEGYSVSREKKESFPLTVTSAQKNPTAFYLCASSIWESDRETQYFGPGTRLLVL.

V gene TRBV5-8 combines with J gene TRBJ1-2, with D possibly being TRBD1 (6 bases). The germline gives CDR1 SGHTS, CDR2 YDEGEE. Trimming took off 0 bases at V and 6 bases at J, with 18 bases between the two ends. The CDR3 consists of 16 residues. The CDR3 DNA reads TGTGCCAGCAGCTTGGAAACAGGGTGGAGGATAAATGGCTACACCTTC. Its translation is CASSLETGWRINGYTF.

The V and J genes are TRBV7-9 and TRBJ2-1; perhaps TRBD2 as D (7 bases). Germline CDR1 and CDR2: SEHNR and FQNEAQ (reference sequence). V lost 1 base and J lost 9, with 19 bases in between. The CDR3 extends over 16 amino acids. DNA for the CDR3: TGTGCCAGCAGCTTAGTTGAGGGGGGGACCGAGGCTGAGCAGTTCTTC. It codes for CASSLVEGGTEAEQFF.

The chain carries TRBV5-1 and TRBJ2-5; 8 nucleotides match TRBD2. J gave up 1 base and V 1 base, and 3 bases lay outside the gene matches. The germline V gene encodes CDR1 SGHRS and CDR2 YFSETQ. The CDR3 length is 15 residues. CDR3 sequence (DNA): TGCGCCAGCAGCTTGTGGCGGGGGGTCCAAGAGACCCAGTACTTC. Protein sequence: CASSLWRGVQETQYF.

The chain carries TRBV10-3 and TRBJ2-7, with 8 positions matching TRBD1. The CDR3 is 13 residues long. With 6 bases clipped from V and 5 bases from J, the junction kept 6 bases outside the gene matches. Germline V gene data show CDR1 as ENHRY and CDR2 as SYGVKD. CDR3 coding DNA: TGTGCCATCAGAGGACAGGGTTTCAACGAGCAGTACTTC. Its translation is CAIRGQGFNEQYF.

The V call is TRBV11-2, the J call TRBJ1-1; D ambiguous. The CDR3 length is 18 residues. Trimming removed 1 base from V and 0 bases from J, with 18 bases in between. Per germline, CDR1 SGHAT and CDR2 FQNNGV. As DNA, the CDR3 is TGTGCCAGCAGCTTAGTAACCTGGCAGAAAGTTATGAACACTGAAGCTTTCTTT. This codes for CASSLVTWQKVMNTEAFF.

This chain connects TRBV29-1 to TRBJ1-1, with no clear D. V was trimmed by 2 bases and J by 3 bases, leaving 10 bases between them. Per the germline V gene, CDR1 is SQVTM and CDR2 is ANQGSEA. The CDR3 loop spans 13 amino acids. The CDR3 sequence: CSVERGLDTEAFF. The CDR3 DNA reads TGCAGCGTTGAACGAGGGCTGGACACTGAAGCTTTCTTT.

CDR3 region: CATNIQGQDEQYF. As DNA, the CDR3 is TGTGCCACCAATATACAGGGTCAGGACGAGCAGTACTTC. J is TRBJ2-7 and V is TRBV5-4; a weak D match, TRBD1 (6 bases). Germline V lookup: CDR1 SGHNT, CDR2 YYREEE (reference sequence). The CDR3 has 13 amino acids. V was cut by 9 bases and J by 5 bases, with 18 bases left in between.

The chain employs TRBV19 and TRBJ2-7; 7 nucleotides match TRBD2. Germline trimming cut 7 bases from V and 4 bases from J; bases unmatched to any gene: 13. This CDR3 region has 15 residues. CDR1 and CDR2 (germline): LNHDA, SQIVND (reference sequence). CDR3 sequence reads: CASKPTRWTRYEQYF. Here the CDR3 DNA reads TGTGCCAGTAAACCCACCAGGTGGACTAGGTACGAGCAGTACTTC. Drawing the rest from reference TRBV19 and TRBJ2-7, the complete variable domain is DGGITQSPKYLFRKEGQNVTLSCEQNLNHDAMYWYRQDPGQGLRLIYYSQIVNDFQKGDIAEGYSVSREKKESFPLTVTSAQKNPTAFYLCASKPTRWTRYEQYFGPGTRLTVT.

The V call is TRBV19, the J call TRBJ1-1; D perhaps matches TRBD1 (5 bases). The CDR3 is 18 residues long. The germline V and J ends were trimmed by 5 bases and 1 base, with 23 bases remaining between them. CDR1 and CDR2 from the germline V gene are LNHDA and SQIVND (reference sequence). In DNA, the CDR3 is TGTGCCAGTAGTCCAAGGAGGGACCGCGCTGCTCCGAACACTGAAGCTTTCTTT. Translation: CASSPRRDRAAPNTEAFF.

The chain couples TRBV29-1 to TRBJ2-1; tentatively, D is TRBD2 (5 bases). Germline CDR1 and CDR2: SQVTM and ANQGSEA. Trimming left V 4 bases short and J 1 base short, with 8 bases between. The CDR3 runs to 13 residues. The CDR3 DNA reads TGCAGCGTTGTCCAGCGGTCCTACAATGAGCAGTTCTTC. Protein: CSVVQRSYNEQFF.

The V and J genes are TRBV4-1 and TRBJ1-1; 7 bases fit TRBD1. Germline-derived CDR1 and CDR2 are MGHRA and YSYEKL. V trimming: 7 bases; J trimming: 2 bases; junction bases outside the gene matches: 19. The CDR3 consists of 18 residues. CDR3 residues: CASTRGPRTIGGNTEAFF. The CDR3 bases are TGCGCCAGCACAAGGGGGCCCAGAACGATTGGGGGCAACACTGAAGCTTTCTTT.

The chain's CDR3 is CASSSRGQTSNQPQHF. The CDR3 bases are TGTGCCAGCAGTTCCCGCGGGCAGACTAGCAATCAGCCCCAGCATTTT. The chain employs TRBV6-5 and TRBJ1-5; no firm D call. The CDR3 is made up of 16 amino acids. Per germline, CDR1 MNHEY and CDR2 SVGAGI. The V gene lost 4 bases and the J gene lost 0 bases, with 13 bases spanning the gap.

The rearrangement links TRBV5-1 to TRBJ2-7; maybe TRBD2 (6 bases). The V and J ends lost 4 bases and 0 bases respectively, with 14 bases between them. The CDR3 loop spans 15 amino acids. CDR1 SGHRS and CDR2 YFSETQ come from the germline V gene. In DNA, the CDR3 is TGCGCCAGCAGCCTAGGGGACTCCTCCTCCTACGAGCAGTACTTC. It is translated as CASSLGDSSSYEQYF.